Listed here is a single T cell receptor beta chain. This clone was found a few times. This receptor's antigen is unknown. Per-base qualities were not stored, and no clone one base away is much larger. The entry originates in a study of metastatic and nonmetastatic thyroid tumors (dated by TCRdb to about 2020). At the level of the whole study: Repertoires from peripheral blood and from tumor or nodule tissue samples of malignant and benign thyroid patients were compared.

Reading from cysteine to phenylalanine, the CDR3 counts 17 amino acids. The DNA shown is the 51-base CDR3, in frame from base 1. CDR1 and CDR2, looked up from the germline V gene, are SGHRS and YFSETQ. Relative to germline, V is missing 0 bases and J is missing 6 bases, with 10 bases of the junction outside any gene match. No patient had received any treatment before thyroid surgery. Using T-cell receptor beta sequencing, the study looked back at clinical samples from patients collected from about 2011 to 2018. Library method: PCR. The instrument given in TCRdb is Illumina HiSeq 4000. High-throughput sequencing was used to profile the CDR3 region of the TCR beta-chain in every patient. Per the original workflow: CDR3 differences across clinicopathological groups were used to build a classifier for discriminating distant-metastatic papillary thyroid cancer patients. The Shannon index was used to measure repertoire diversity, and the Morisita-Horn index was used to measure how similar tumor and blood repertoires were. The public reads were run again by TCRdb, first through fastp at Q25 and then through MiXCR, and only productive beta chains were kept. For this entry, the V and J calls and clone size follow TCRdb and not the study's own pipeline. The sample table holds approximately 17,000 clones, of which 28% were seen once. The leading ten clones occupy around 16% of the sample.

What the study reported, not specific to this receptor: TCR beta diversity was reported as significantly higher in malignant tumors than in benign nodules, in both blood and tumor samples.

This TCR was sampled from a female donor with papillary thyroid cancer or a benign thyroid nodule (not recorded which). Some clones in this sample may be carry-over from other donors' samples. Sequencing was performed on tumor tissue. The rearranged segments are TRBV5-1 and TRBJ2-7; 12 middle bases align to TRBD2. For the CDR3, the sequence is CASSLGLAGAQWGEQYF. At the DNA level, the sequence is TGCGCCAGCAGCTTGGGACTAGCGGGAGCCCAGTGGGGCGAGCAGTACTTC.